What follows describes a single TCR beta chain. This record belongs to a study of identical twins. Via MiXCR, TCRdb re-called the 5' RACE reads, giving one row per CDR3 protein. The data contain under 350,000 distinct CDR3 sequences, nearly 9.5% of them singletons. The CDR3 runs to 17 residues. The germline gives CDR1 SEHNR, CDR2 FQNEAQ (reference sequence). V was pared by 5 bases and J by 5 bases, with 21 bases between. This sample also belongs to another study, concerning yellow fever vaccine responses in identical twins.

The sequence was obtained from a young woman in good health. The genes are TRBV7-9 and TRBJ2-2, with D tentatively TRBD1 or TRBD2 (5 bases each). The source material was CD8+ T cells sorted from blood. Here the CDR3 DNA reads TGTGCCAGCAGCCCCAAAATCTCCGGGACCCCAACCGGGGAGCTGTTTTTT. Its protein is CASSPKISGTPTGELFF.